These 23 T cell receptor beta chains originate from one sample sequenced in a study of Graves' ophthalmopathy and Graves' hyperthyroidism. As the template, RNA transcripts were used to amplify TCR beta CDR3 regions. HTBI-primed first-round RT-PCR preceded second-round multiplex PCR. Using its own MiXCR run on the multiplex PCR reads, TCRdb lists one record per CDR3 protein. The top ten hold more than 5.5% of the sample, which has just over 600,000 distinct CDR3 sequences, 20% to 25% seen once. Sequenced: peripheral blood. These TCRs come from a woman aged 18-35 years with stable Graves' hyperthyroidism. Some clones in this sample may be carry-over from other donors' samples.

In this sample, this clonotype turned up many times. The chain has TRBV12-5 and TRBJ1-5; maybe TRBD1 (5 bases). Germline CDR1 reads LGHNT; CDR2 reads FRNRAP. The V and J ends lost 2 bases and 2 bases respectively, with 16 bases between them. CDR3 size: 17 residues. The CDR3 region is CASGLPRGGGGNQPQHF. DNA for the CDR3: TGTGCTAGTGGTTTGCCCCGGGGCGGGGGAGGCAATCAGCCCCAGCATTTT.

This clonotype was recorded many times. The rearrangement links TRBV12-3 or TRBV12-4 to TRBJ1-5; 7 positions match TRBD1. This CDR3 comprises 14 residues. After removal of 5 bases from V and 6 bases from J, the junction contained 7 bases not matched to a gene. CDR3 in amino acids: CASSTIGGSQPQHF. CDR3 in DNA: TGTGCCAGCAGTACAATAGGGGGCAGTCAGCCCCAGCATTTT.

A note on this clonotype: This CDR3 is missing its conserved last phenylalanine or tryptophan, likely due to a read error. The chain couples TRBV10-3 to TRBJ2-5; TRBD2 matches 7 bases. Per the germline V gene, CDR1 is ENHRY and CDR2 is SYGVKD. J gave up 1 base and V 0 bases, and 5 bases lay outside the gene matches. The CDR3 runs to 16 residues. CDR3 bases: TGTGCCATCAGTGAGTCACGAGCGGGGAGCCAAGAGACCCAGTACCTC. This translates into CAISESRAGSQETQYL.

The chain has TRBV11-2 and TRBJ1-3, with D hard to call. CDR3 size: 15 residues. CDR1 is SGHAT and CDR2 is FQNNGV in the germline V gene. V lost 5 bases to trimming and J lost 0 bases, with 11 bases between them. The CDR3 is CASSRTDFSGNTIYF. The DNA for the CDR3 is TGTGCCAGCAGCCGGACCGACTTCTCTGGAAACACCATATATTTT.

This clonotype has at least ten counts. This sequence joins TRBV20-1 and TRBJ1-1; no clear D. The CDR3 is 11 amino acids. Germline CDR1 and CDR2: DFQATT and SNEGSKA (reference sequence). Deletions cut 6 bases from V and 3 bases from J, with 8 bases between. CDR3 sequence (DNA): TGCAGTGCCACGTTGGACACTGAAGCTTTCTTT. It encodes CSATLDTEAFF.

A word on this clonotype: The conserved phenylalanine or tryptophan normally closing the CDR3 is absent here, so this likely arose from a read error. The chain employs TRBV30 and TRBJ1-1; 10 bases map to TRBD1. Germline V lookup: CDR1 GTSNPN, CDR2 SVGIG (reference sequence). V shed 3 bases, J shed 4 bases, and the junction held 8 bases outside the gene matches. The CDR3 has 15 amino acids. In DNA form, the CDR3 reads TGTGCCTGGAGCCCGGACAGGGGGTTTATCACTGAAGCTTTCGTT. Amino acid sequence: CAWSPDRGFITEAFV.

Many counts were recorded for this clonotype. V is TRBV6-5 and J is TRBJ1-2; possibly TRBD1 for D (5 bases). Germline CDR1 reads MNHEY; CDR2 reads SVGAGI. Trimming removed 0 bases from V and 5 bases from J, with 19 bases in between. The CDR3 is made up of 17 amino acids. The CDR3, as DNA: TGTGCCAGCAGTTACTCGATTGCTCGGGGGGTCGGGTATGGCTACACCTTC. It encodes CASSYSIARGVGYGYTF.

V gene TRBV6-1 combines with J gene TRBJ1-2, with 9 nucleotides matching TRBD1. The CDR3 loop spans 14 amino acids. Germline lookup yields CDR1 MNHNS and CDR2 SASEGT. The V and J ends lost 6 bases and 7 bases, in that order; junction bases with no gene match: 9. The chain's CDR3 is CASRGTGPTGGYTF. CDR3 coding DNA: TGTGCCAGCAGGGGGACAGGGCCGACCGGTGGCTACACCTTC.

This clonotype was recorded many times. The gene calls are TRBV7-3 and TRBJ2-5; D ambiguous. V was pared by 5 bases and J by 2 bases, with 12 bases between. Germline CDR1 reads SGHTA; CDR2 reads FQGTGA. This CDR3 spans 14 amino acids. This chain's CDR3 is CASSPGAVQETQYF. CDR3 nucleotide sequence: TGTGCCAGCAGCCCCGGTGCGGTTCAAGAGACCCAGTACTTC.

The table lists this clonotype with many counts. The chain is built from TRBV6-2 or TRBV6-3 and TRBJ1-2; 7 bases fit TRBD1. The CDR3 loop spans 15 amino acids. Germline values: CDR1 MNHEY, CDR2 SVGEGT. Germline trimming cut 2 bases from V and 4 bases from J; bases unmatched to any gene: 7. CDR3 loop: CASSYARDSFYGYTF. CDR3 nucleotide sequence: TGTGCCAGCAGTTACGCCCGGGACAGCTTCTATGGCTACACCTTC.

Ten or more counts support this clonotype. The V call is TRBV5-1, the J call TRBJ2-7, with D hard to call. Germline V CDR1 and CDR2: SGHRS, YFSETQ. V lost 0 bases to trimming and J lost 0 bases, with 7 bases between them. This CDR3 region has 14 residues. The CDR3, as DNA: TGCGCCAGCAGCTTGGAGGGCAGCTCCTACGAGCAGTACTTC. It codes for CASSLEGSSYEQYF.

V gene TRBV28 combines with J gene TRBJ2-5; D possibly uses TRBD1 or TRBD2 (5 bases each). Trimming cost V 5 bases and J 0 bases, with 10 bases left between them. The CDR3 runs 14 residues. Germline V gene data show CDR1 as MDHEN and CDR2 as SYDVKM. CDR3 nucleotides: TGTGCCAGCAGTCATGGGGGATACCAAGAGACCCAGTACTTC. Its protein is CASSHGGYQETQYF.

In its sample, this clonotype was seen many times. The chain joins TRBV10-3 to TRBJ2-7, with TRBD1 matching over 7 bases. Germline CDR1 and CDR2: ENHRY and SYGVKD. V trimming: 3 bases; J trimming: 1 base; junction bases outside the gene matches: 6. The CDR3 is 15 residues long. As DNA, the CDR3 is TGTGCCATCAGTGAACCTGGGACAGCTTCCTACGAGCAGTACTTC. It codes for CAISEPGTASYEQYF.

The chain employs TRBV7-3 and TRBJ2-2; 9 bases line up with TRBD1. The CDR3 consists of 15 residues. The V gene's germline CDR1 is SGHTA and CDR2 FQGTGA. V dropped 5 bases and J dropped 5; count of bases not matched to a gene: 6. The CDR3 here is CASSPGTGLTGELFF. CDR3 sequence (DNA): TGTGCCAGCAGCCCCGGGACAGGGTTAACCGGGGAGCTGTTTTTT.

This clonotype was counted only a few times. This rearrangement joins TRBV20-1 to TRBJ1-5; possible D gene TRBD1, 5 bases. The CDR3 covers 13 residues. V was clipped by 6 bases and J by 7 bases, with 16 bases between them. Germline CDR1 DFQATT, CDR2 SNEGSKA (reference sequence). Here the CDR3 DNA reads TGCAGTGCAAGTGGGGGATTGGGCCAGCCCCAGCATTTT. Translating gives CSASGGLGQPQHF.

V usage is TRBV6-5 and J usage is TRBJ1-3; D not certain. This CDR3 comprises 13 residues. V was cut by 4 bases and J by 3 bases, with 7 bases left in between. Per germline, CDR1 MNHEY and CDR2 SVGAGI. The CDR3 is CASSWVGGNTIYF. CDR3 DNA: TGTGCCAGCAGTTGGGTCGGTGGAAACACCATATATTTT.

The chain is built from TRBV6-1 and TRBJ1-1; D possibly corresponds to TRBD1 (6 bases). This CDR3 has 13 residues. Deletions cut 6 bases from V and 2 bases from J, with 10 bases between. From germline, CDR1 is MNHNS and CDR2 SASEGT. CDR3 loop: CASSNRANTEAFF. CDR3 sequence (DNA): TGTGCCAGCAGCAACAGGGCCAACACTGAAGCTTTCTTT.

The CDR3 DNA sequence: TGTGCCAGCAGTTTCAGGACGGGCACGATGAGCTCTGGAAACACCATATATTTT. Residues: CASSFRTGTMSSGNTIYF. This sequence joins TRBV12-3 or TRBV12-4 and TRBJ1-3, with D hard to call. CDR3 length equals 18 residues. Deletions cut 3 bases from V and 0 bases from J, with 18 bases between.

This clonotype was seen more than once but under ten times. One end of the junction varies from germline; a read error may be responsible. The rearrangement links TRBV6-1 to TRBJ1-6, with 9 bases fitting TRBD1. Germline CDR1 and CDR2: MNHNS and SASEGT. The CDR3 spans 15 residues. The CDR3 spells CASSPRDRASSPPHF. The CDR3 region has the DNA TGTGCCAGCAGTCCCCGGGACAGGGCCAGTTCACCCCCCCACTTT.

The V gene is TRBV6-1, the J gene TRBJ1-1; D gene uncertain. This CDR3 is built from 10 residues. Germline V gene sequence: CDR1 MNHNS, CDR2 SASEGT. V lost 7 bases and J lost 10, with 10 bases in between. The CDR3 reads CASTDRRAFF. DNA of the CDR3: TGTGCCAGCACGGACCGGAGAGCTTTCTTT.

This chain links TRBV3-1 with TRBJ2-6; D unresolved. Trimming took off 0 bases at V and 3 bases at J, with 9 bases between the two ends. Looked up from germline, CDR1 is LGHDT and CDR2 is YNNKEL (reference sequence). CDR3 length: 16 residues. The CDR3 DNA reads TGTGCCAGCAGCCAAGATGCCGGGCTTGGGGCCAACGTCCTGACTTTC. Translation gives CASSQDAGLGANVLTF.

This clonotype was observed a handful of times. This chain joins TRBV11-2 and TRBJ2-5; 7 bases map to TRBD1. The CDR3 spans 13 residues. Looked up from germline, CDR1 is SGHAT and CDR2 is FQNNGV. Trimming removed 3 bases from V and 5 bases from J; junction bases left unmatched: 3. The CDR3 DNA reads TGTGCCAGCAGCTTGGGACAGTCGGAGACCCAGTACTTC. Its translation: CASSLGQSETQYF.

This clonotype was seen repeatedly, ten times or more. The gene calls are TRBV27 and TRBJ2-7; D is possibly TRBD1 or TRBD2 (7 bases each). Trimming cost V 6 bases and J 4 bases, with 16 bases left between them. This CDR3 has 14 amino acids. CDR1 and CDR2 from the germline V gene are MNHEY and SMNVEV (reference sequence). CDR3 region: CASRPTRGGYEQYF. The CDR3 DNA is TGTGCCAGCAGACCTACCAGGGGGGGATACGAGCAGTACTTC.